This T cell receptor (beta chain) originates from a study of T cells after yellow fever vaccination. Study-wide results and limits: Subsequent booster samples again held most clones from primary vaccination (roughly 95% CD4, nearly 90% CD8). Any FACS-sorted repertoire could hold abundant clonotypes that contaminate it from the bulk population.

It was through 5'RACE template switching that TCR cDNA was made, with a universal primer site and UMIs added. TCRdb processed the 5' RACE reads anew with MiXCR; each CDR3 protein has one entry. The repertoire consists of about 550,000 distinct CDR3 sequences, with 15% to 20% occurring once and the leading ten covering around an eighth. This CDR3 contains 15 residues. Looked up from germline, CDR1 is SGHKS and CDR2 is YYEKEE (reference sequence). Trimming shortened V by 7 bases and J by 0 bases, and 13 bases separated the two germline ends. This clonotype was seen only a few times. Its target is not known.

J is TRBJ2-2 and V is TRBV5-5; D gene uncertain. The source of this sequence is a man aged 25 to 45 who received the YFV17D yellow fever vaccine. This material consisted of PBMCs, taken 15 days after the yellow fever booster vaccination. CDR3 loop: CASDLTASNTGELFF. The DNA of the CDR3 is TGTGCCAGCGACCTAACAGCATCGAACACCGGGGAGCTGTTTTTT.